This TCR beta chain was obtained from a study of beta chain features in type 1 diabetes. The wider study: Cell yields, gender and age were comparable in patients and healthy donors.

Notes on the study in general: Cells that show high TCR expression could be over-represented by cDNA sequencing. The analysis here could not establish whether HLA type shapes TCRB rearrangement.

The CDR3 loop spans 13 amino acids. V trimming: 8 bases; J trimming: 3 bases; junction bases outside the gene matches: 1. Germline CDR1 reads MDHEN; CDR2 reads SYDVKM. A remark on this clone: Antigen unknown.

Since all of the isolated RNA was reverse transcribed, expressed TCRB transcripts were what got sequenced. The method was immunoSEQ multiplex PCR; TCRdb's version includes in-frame clones alone and lacks a portion of them. Here the sample spans 450,000 to 600,000 clones, around 28% being singletons. This TCR came from a man aged 18 to 30 in good health. Material for sequencing was naive CD4+ T cells from blood. This chain uses TRBV28 with TRBJ2-3, with 11 bases lining up with TRBD1. The DNA of the CDR3 is TGTGCCAGCGGGGACAGGGGGACAGATACGCAGTATTTT. This codes for CASGDRGTDTQYF.